These T cell receptor beta chains were read from a single sample in a study of identical twins. TCRdb itself ran the 5' RACE reads through MiXCR, one entry per CDR3 protein. The sample lists 540,000 or so distinct CDR3 sequences, approximately 20% seen once, with approximately 0.48% in the top ten. Another study also made use of these data, one on yellow fever vaccine responses in identical twins.

The sequenced material came from CD4+ T cells sorted from blood. These receptor sequences come from a woman under 30 in good health. Both conserved end residues are part of each CDR3. A D gene is named only where the DNA matches it firmly. Size values are once, few and many counts, or a class for expanded clones, and some rows have none.

j_call: TRBJ2-2
d_call: .
cdr3_length: 17
clone_size: .
v_call: TRBV5-1
cdr3_nt: TGCGCCAGCAGCTTGAATAAACAGGGTTTGTACACCGGGGAGCTGTTTTTT
cdr3_aa: CASSLNKQGLYTGELFF

j_call: TRBJ2-3
d_call: TRBD2
cdr3_length: 15
clone_size: .
v_call: TRBV15
cdr3_nt: TGTGCCACCAGCAGAGATCGTGGGCGGGGGGCCGGTCAGTATTTT
cdr3_aa: CATSRDRGRGAGQYF

j_call: TRBJ2-1
d_call: .
cdr3_length: 18
clone_size: .
v_call: TRBV12-3/TRBV12-4
cdr3_nt: TGTGCCAGCACCCAAAGCGTAACGGCGGGAAGTTGGGCTAATGAGCAGTTCTTC
cdr3_aa: CASTQSVTAGSWANEQFF

j_call: TRBJ1-1
d_call: .
cdr3_length: 13
clone_size: .
v_call: TRBV10-3
cdr3_nt: TGTGCCATCTCCCCGGGTTATGACACTGAAGCTTTCTTT
cdr3_aa: CAISPGYDTEAFF

j_call: TRBJ2-3
d_call: .
cdr3_length: 16
clone_size: .
v_call: TRBV6-5
cdr3_nt: TGTGCCAGCAGTTACTACGGGGGCGCGAGGGCAGATACGCAGTATTTT
cdr3_aa: CASSYYGGARADTQYF

j_call: TRBJ2-7
d_call: TRBD2
cdr3_length: 16
clone_size: few
v_call: TRBV28
cdr3_nt: TGTGCCAGCAGTCCCGCCTCCGGGACTAGCGGCTACGAGCAGTACTTC
cdr3_aa: CASSPASGTSGYEQYF

j_call: TRBJ2-7
d_call: TRBD2
cdr3_length: 15
clone_size: .
v_call: TRBV6-2/TRBV6-3
cdr3_nt: TGTGCCAGCAGTACGACCGGGACTAGCAGATACGAGCAGTACTTC
cdr3_aa: CASSTTGTSRYEQYF

j_call: TRBJ2-2
d_call: TRBD1
cdr3_length: 14
clone_size: .
v_call: TRBV9
cdr3_nt: TGTGCCAGCAGCGTCACAGGGGGCCCCGGGGAGCTGTTTTTT
cdr3_aa: CASSVTGGPGELFF

j_call: TRBJ2-3
d_call: .
cdr3_length: 14
clone_size: .
v_call: TRBV28
cdr3_nt: TGTGCCAGCAGGTTTTACCAGAGCACAGATACGCAGTATTTT
cdr3_aa: CASRFYQSTDTQYF

j_call: TRBJ2-7
d_call: .
cdr3_length: 19
clone_size: .
v_call: TRBV14
cdr3_nt: TGTGCCAGCAGCCCGAGGTCGAGACAGGCCTTATCCACGCCCTACGAGCAGTACTTC
cdr3_aa: CASSPRSRQALSTPYEQYF

j_call: TRBJ2-7
d_call: .
cdr3_length: 15
clone_size: few
v_call: TRBV7-9
cdr3_nt: TGTGCCAGCGGGATCGGGTCCCTTCCGACCTACGAGCAGTACTTC
cdr3_aa: CASGIGSLPTYEQYF

j_call: TRBJ2-5
d_call: .
cdr3_length: 13
clone_size: .
v_call: TRBV5-1
cdr3_nt: TGCGCCAGCAGCACAAGGGTCCAAGAGACCCAGTACTTC
cdr3_aa: CASSTRVQETQYF

j_call: TRBJ1-1
d_call: .
cdr3_length: 11
clone_size: few
v_call: TRBV20-1
cdr3_nt: TGCAGTGCCCCGGCCCTCGGGTGGGCTTTCTTT
cdr3_aa: CSAPALGWAFF

j_call: TRBJ2-2
d_call: .
cdr3_length: 18
clone_size: .
v_call: TRBV12-3/TRBV12-4
cdr3_nt: TGTGCCAGCAGTTTCCCTCTAATCTCAGCTCTCGACACCGGGGAGCTGTTTTTT
cdr3_aa: CASSFPLISALDTGELFF

j_call: TRBJ2-2
d_call: TRBD1
cdr3_length: 14
clone_size: few
v_call: TRBV6-1
cdr3_nt: TGTGCCAGCGGGGGACAGGGAAGGACCGGGGAGCTGTTTTTT
cdr3_aa: CASGGQGRTGELFF

j_call: TRBJ1-1
d_call: TRBD1
cdr3_length: 14
clone_size: many
v_call: TRBV29-1
cdr3_nt: TGCAGCGTTCGACAGGGCACCATGAACACTGAAGCTTTCTTT
cdr3_aa: CSVRQGTMNTEAFF

j_call: TRBJ2-1
d_call: .
cdr3_length: 12
clone_size: .
v_call: TRBV27
cdr3_nt: TGTGCCAGCGCCCCTTGGGGGGGCGGGCAGTTCTTC
cdr3_aa: CASAPWGGGQFF

j_call: TRBJ2-1
d_call: TRBD2
cdr3_length: 18
clone_size: few
v_call: TRBV14
cdr3_nt: TGTGCCAGCAGCCAAGATGGGCGGGGGTTAGCTTGGAACAATGAGCAGTTCTTC
cdr3_aa: CASSQDGRGLAWNNEQFF

j_call: TRBJ2-7
d_call: TRBD1
cdr3_length: 15
clone_size: many
v_call: TRBV5-6
cdr3_nt: TGTGCCAGCAGCTATCCGGGACAGACCTCCTACGAGCAGTACTTC
cdr3_aa: CASSYPGQTSYEQYF

j_call: TRBJ2-3
d_call: .
cdr3_length: 14
clone_size: few
v_call: TRBV7-6
cdr3_nt: TGTGCCAGCAGCCGTGCAGGGACGACAGATACGCAGTATTTT
cdr3_aa: CASSRAGTTDTQYF

j_call: TRBJ2-3
d_call: .
cdr3_length: 13
clone_size: .
v_call: TRBV12-3/TRBV12-4
cdr3_nt: TGCGCCAGCAGACCCTCTAGCACAGATACGCAGTATTTT
cdr3_aa: CASRPSSTDTQYF

j_call: TRBJ1-6
d_call: .
cdr3_length: 18
clone_size: .
v_call: TRBV12-5
cdr3_nt: TGTGCTAGTGGTCGACTACGTTTAGGGGGAGATAGTAATTCACCCCTCCACTTT
cdr3_aa: CASGRLRLGGDSNSPLHF

j_call: TRBJ2-1
d_call: TRBD2
cdr3_length: 15
clone_size: .
v_call: TRBV24-1
cdr3_nt: TGTGCCACCAGTGATTTCGTAGCGGGAGGCAATGAGCAGTTCTTC
cdr3_aa: CATSDFVAGGNEQFF

j_call: TRBJ2-1
d_call: .
cdr3_length: 16
clone_size: few
v_call: TRBV29-1
cdr3_nt: TGCAGCGTTGAAATCCGACCGGGAGCTTCCTACAATGAGCAGTTCTTC
cdr3_aa: CSVEIRPGASYNEQFF

j_call: TRBJ2-5
d_call: TRBD2
cdr3_length: 15
clone_size: few
v_call: TRBV10-3
cdr3_nt: TGTGCCATCAGAGATGGACTAGCCCCCCGAGAGACCCAGTACTTC
cdr3_aa: CAIRDGLAPRETQYF

j_call: TRBJ2-3
d_call: .
cdr3_length: 11
clone_size: .
v_call: TRBV10-2
cdr3_nt: TGCGCCAGCAGTCCGGTGAACACGCAGTATTTT
cdr3_aa: CASSPVNTQYF

j_call: TRBJ2-3
d_call: TRBD2
cdr3_length: 14
clone_size: .
v_call: TRBV20-1
cdr3_nt: TGCAGTGCCGAAAGTGGGGGGGGTACAGATACGCAGTATTTT
cdr3_aa: CSAESGGGTDTQYF

j_call: TRBJ1-5
d_call: .
cdr3_length: 13
clone_size: .
v_call: TRBV3-1
cdr3_nt: TGTGCCAGCAGCCAAGCCCTGAATCAGCCCCAGCATTTT
cdr3_aa: CASSQALNQPQHF

j_call: TRBJ1-1
d_call: .
cdr3_length: 15
clone_size: few
v_call: TRBV12-3/TRBV12-4
cdr3_nt: TGTGCCAGCACCCAGGGAGAGGCTAGGACCCGGGGAGCTTTCTTT
cdr3_aa: CASTQGEARTRGAFF

j_call: TRBJ1-1
d_call: .
cdr3_length: 14
clone_size: .
v_call: TRBV12-3/TRBV12-4
cdr3_nt: TGTGCCAGCAGTTTCGATGGGGGCGGGACAGAAGCTTTCTTT
cdr3_aa: CASSFDGGGTEAFF

j_call: TRBJ2-1
d_call: TRBD2
cdr3_length: 16
clone_size: few
v_call: TRBV3-1
cdr3_nt: TGTGCCAGCAGCCCGGGACTAGCGGGAGGGAGCAATGAGCAGTTCTTC
cdr3_aa: CASSPGLAGGSNEQFF

j_call: TRBJ2-7
d_call: .
cdr3_length: 12
clone_size: .
v_call: TRBV20-1
cdr3_nt: TGCAGTGCTACGCGGACAGACTACGAGCAGTACTTC
cdr3_aa: CSATRTDYEQYF

j_call: TRBJ2-5
d_call: .
cdr3_length: 19
clone_size: few
v_call: TRBV7-8
cdr3_nt: TGTGCCAGCAGCTTAGTTCGACTGGCCCTCACAAGGACGGGGGAGACCCAGTACTTC
cdr3_aa: CASSLVRLALTRTGETQYF

j_call: TRBJ2-7
d_call: TRBD2
cdr3_length: 16
clone_size: .
v_call: TRBV20-1
cdr3_nt: TGCAGTGCTAGAGTCCTCGGGGCGGGGGACCCCTACGAGCAGTACTTC
cdr3_aa: CSARVLGAGDPYEQYF

j_call: TRBJ1-3
d_call: .
cdr3_length: 15
clone_size: .
v_call: TRBV20-1
cdr3_nt: TGCAGTGCTAGAGAACGAGTGGCGGCGGGAAACACCATATATTTT
cdr3_aa: CSARERVAAGNTIYF

j_call: TRBJ2-1
d_call: .
cdr3_length: 13
clone_size: once
v_call: TRBV2
cdr3_nt: TGTGCCAGCAGTTCCACACCCTACAATGAGCAGTTCTTC
cdr3_aa: CASSSTPYNEQFF

j_call: TRBJ1-3
d_call: .
cdr3_length: 14
clone_size: .
v_call: TRBV14
cdr3_nt: TGTGCCAGCAGACAGCCTGGCTCTGGAAACACCATATATTTT
cdr3_aa: CASRQPGSGNTIYF

j_call: TRBJ2-5
d_call: .
cdr3_length: 15
clone_size: few
v_call: TRBV27
cdr3_nt: TGTGCCAGCAGTTCTGCCGGGGGCCCCAGTGAGACCCAGTACTTC
cdr3_aa: CASSSAGGPSETQYF

j_call: TRBJ2-7
d_call: .
cdr3_length: 14
clone_size: .
v_call: TRBV10-2
cdr3_nt: TGCGCCAGCAGTGAGTCGGGATTTGGCTACGAGCAGTACTTC
cdr3_aa: CASSESGFGYEQYF

j_call: TRBJ2-1
d_call: .
cdr3_length: 15
clone_size: once
v_call: TRBV18
cdr3_nt: TGTGCCAGCTCAACACTTAAGACGGATAACAATGAGCAGTTCTTC
cdr3_aa: CASSTLKTDNNEQFF

j_call: TRBJ1-2
d_call: TRBD1
cdr3_length: 13
clone_size: few
v_call: TRBV29-1
cdr3_nt: TGCAGCGTAGCCGGGACAGGAGACTATGGCTACACCTTC
cdr3_aa: CSVAGTGDYGYTF

j_call: TRBJ2-1
d_call: .
cdr3_length: 14
clone_size: .
v_call: TRBV7-2
cdr3_nt: TGTGCCAGCAGTTCGCCGGGGGCTTTCAATGAGCAGTTCTTC
cdr3_aa: CASSSPGAFNEQFF

j_call: TRBJ2-5
d_call: .
cdr3_length: 14
clone_size: .
v_call: TRBV2
cdr3_nt: TGTGCCAGCAGTGGCCGTCATCCACAAGAGACCCAGTACTTC
cdr3_aa: CASSGRHPQETQYF

j_call: TRBJ2-5
d_call: TRBD1
cdr3_length: 14
clone_size: few
v_call: TRBV28
cdr3_nt: TGTGCCAGCGGGGAGACAGGGGGCGCGCAGACCCAGTACTTC
cdr3_aa: CASGETGGAQTQYF

j_call: TRBJ2-5
d_call: TRBD2
cdr3_length: 13
clone_size: few
v_call: TRBV10-2
cdr3_nt: TGCGCCAGCCTTGGACTAGCCCAAGAGACCCAGTACTTC
cdr3_aa: CASLGLAQETQYF

j_call: TRBJ1-5
d_call: .
cdr3_length: 15
clone_size: .
v_call: TRBV20-1
cdr3_nt: TGCAGTGCTAGCCTATCGGCGGGGGGGGCCCAGCCCCAGCATTTT
cdr3_aa: CSASLSAGGAQPQHF

j_call: TRBJ2-1
d_call: TRBD2
cdr3_length: 15
clone_size: .
v_call: TRBV7-2
cdr3_nt: TGTGCCAGCAGCTCCGACTTCCTCGGGGGGACTGAGCAGTTCTTC
cdr3_aa: CASSSDFLGGTEQFF

j_call: TRBJ2-7
d_call: TRBD1
cdr3_length: 14
clone_size: .
v_call: TRBV18
cdr3_nt: TGTGCCAGCTCACCACTGGGACAGGGTATCGAGCAGTACTTC
cdr3_aa: CASSPLGQGIEQYF

j_call: TRBJ2-5
d_call: .
cdr3_length: 15
clone_size: .
v_call: TRBV5-5
cdr3_nt: TGTGCCAGCAGCTTGGACCCGGGGACCCAGGGGACCCAGTACTTC
cdr3_aa: CASSLDPGTQGTQYF

j_call: TRBJ2-1
d_call: .
cdr3_length: 11
clone_size: .
v_call: TRBV19
cdr3_nt: TGTGCCAGTAGTATAAATTATGAGCAGTTCTTC
cdr3_aa: CASSINYEQFF

j_call: TRBJ1-1
d_call: .
cdr3_length: 11
clone_size: .
v_call: TRBV7-8
cdr3_nt: TGTGCCAGCAGCTTTTCCAGTGAGGCTTTCTTT
cdr3_aa: CASSFSSEAFF

j_call: TRBJ2-1
d_call: .
cdr3_length: 17
clone_size: few
v_call: TRBV7-9
cdr3_nt: TGTGCCAGCAGCCGACCCTCCAATGCGATTGGGGTGCATGAGCAGTTCTTC
cdr3_aa: CASSRPSNAIGVHEQFF

j_call: TRBJ2-1
d_call: TRBD2
cdr3_length: 16
clone_size: .
v_call: TRBV7-9
cdr3_nt: TGTGCCAGCAGCTTAGTGGGGACTAGCGGGAACAATGAGCAGTTCTTC
cdr3_aa: CASSLVGTSGNNEQFF

j_call: TRBJ2-1
d_call: TRBD2
cdr3_length: 15
clone_size: .
v_call: TRBV6-1
cdr3_nt: TGTGCCAGCAGACCTCTAGCGGCAATTTACAATGAGCAGTTCTTC
cdr3_aa: CASRPLAAIYNEQFF

j_call: TRBJ2-1
d_call: .
cdr3_length: 14
clone_size: .
v_call: TRBV21-1
cdr3_nt: TGTGCCAGCAGCAAAGCGGGGGGGACGGATGAGCAGTTCTTC
cdr3_aa: CASSKAGGTDEQFF

j_call: TRBJ1-5
d_call: .
cdr3_length: 14
clone_size: .
v_call: TRBV20-1
cdr3_nt: TGCAGTGCTGACACAGGTTATAGCAATCAGCCCCAGCATTTT
cdr3_aa: CSADTGYSNQPQHF